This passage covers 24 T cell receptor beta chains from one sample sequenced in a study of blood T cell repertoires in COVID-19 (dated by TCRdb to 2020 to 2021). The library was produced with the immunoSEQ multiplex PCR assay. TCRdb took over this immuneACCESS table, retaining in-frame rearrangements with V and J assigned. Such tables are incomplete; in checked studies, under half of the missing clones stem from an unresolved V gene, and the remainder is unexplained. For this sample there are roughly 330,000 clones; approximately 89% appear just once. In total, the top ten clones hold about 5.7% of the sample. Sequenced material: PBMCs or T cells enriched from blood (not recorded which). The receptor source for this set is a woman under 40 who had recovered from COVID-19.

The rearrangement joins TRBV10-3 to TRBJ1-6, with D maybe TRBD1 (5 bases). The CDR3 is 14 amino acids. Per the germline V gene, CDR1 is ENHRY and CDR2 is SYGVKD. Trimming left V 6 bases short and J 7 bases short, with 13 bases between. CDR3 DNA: TGTGCCATCAGCCCCGCAGGGCGGAATTCACCCCTCCACTTT. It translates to CAISPAGRNSPLHF.

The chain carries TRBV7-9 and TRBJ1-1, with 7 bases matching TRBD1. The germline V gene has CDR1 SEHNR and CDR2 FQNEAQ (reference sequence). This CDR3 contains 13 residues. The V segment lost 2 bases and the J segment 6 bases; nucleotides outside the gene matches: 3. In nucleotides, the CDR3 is TGTGCCAGCAGCTTACTTCAGGGGGCTGAAGCTTTCTTT. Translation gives CASSLLQGAEAFF.

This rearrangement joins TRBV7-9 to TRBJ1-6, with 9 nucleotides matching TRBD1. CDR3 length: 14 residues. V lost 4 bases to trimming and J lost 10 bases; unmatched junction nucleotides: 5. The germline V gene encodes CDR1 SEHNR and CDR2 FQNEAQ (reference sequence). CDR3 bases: TGTGCCAGCAGCTCTGTACAGGGGGCATCACCCCTCCACTTT. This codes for CASSSVQGASPLHF.

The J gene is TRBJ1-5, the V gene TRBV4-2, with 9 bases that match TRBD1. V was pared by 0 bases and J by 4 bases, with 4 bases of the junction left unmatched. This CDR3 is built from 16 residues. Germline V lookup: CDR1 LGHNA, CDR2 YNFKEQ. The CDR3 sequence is CASSQDDGTGNQPQHF. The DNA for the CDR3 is TGTGCCAGCAGCCAAGATGACGGGACAGGGAATCAGCCCCAGCATTTT.

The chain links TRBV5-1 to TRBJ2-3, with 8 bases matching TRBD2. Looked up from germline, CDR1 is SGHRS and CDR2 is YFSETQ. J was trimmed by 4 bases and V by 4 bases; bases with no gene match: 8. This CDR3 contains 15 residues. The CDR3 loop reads CASSAYGGAADTQYF. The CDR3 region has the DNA TGCGCCAGCAGCGCTTACGGGGGGGCGGCAGATACGCAGTATTTT.

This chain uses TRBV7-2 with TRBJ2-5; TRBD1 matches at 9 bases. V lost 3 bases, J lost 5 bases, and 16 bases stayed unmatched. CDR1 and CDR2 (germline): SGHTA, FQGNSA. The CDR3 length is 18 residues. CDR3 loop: CASSFAQFGTGYAETQYF. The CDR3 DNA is TGTGCCAGCAGCTTTGCTCAATTTGGGACAGGGTATGCGGAGACCCAGTACTTC.

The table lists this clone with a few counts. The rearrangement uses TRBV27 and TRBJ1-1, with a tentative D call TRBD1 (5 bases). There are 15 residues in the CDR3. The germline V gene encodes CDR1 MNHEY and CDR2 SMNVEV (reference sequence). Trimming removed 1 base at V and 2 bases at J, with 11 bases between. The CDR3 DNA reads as TGTGCCAGCAGTTTATACGGCAGGGCAAACACTGAAGCTTTCTTT. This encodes CASSLYGRANTEAFF.

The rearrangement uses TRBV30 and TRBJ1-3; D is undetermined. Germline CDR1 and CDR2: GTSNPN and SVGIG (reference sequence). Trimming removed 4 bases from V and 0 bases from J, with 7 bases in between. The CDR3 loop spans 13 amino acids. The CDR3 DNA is TGTGCCTGGAACAGTCTCTCTGGAAACACCATATATTTT. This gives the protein CAWNSLSGNTIYF. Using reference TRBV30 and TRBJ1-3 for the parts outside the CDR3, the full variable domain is SQTIHQWPATLVQPVGSPLSLECTVEGTSNPNLYWYRQAAGRGLQLLFYSVGIGQISSEVPQNLSASRPQDRQFILSSKKLLLSDSGFYLCAWNSLSGNTIYFGEGSWLTVV.

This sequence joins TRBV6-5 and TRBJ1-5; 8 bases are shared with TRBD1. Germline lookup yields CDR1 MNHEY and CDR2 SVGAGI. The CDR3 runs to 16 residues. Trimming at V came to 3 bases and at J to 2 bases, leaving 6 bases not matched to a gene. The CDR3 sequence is CASSYGQGEGNQPQHF. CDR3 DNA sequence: TGTGCCAGCAGTTATGGACAGGGTGAAGGCAATCAGCCCCAGCATTTT.

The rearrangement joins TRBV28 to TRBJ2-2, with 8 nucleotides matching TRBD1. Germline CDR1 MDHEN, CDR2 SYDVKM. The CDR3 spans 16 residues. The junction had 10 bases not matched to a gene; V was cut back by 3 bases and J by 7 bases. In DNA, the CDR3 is TGTGCCAGCAGTTTTGTGACAGGGGAGCGTTACGGGGAGCTGTTTTTT. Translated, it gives CASSFVTGERYGELFF.

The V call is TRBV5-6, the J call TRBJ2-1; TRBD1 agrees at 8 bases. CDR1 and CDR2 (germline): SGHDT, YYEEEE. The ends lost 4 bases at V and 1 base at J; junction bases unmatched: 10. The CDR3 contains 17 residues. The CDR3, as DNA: TGTGCCAGCAGCCTTGGACAGGGCGTGGCGTCCTACAATGAGCAGTTCTTC. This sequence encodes CASSLGQGVASYNEQFF.

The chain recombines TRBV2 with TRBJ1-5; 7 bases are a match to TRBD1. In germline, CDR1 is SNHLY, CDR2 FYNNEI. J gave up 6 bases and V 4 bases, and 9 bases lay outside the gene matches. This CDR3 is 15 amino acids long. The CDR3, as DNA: TGTGCCAGCAGTGTTGGGGACAGTTTTAGTCAGCCCCAGCATTTT. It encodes CASSVGDSFSQPQHF.

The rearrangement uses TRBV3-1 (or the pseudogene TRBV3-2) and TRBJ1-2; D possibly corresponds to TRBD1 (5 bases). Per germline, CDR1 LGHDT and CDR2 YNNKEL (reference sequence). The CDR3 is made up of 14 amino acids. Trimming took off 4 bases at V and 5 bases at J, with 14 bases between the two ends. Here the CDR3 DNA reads TGTGCCAGCAGCCGAGGAGAAGGGGCGTATGGCTACACCTTC. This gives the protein CASSRGEGAYGYTF.

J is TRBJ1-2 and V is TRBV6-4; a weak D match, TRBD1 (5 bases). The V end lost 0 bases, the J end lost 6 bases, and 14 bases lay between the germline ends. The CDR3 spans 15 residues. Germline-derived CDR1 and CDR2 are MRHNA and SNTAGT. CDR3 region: CASSDSPTASDGYTF. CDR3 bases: TGTGCCAGCAGTGACTCGCCGACAGCCTCAGATGGCTACACCTTC.

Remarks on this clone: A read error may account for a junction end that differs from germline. As DNA, the CDR3 is TGTGCCAGCAGTTTACGATTCGGACAGGGGTATAGTTCACCCCTCCACTTT. This gives the protein CASSLRFGQGYSSPLHF. This chain links TRBV28 with TRBJ1-6, with TRBD1 matching 9 bases. Germline values: CDR1 MDHEN, CDR2 SYDVKM. This CDR3 is built from 17 residues.

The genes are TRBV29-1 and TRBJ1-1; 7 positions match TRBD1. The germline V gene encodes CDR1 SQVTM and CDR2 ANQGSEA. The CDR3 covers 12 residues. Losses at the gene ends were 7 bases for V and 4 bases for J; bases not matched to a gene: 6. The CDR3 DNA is TGCAGCGGGGGCGACAGGGTCACTGAAGCTTTCTTT. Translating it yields CSGGDRVTEAFF.

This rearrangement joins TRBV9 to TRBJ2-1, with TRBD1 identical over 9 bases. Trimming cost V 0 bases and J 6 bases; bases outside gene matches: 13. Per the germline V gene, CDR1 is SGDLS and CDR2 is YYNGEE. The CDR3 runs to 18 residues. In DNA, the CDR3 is TGTGCCAGCAGCGTAGCTTTCGGGCGGACAGGGGAGGGCAATGAGCAGTTCTTC. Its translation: CASSVAFGRTGEGNEQFF.

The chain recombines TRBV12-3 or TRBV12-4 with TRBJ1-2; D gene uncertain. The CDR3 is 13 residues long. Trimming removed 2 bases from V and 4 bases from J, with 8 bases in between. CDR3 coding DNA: TGTGCCAGCAGTTTAAATCCAGGCTATGGCTACACCTTC. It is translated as CASSLNPGYGYTF.

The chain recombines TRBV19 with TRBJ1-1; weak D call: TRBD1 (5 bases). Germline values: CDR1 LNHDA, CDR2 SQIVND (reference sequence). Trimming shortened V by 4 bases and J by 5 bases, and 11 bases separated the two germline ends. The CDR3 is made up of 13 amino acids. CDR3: CASSNRGGTEAFF. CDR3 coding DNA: TGTGCCAGTAGTAACCGTGGGGGGACTGAAGCTTTCTTT.

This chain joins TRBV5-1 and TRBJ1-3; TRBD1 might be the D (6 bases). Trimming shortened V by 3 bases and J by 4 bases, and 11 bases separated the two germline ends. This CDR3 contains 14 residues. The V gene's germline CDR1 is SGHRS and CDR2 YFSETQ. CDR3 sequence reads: CASSSGQTGNTIYF. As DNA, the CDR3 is TGCGCCAGCAGCTCCGGACAGACGGGAAACACCATATATTTT.

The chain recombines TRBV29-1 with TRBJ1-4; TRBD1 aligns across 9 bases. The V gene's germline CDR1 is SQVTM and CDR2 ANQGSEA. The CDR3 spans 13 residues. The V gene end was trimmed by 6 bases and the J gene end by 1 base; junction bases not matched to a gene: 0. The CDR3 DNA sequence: TGCAGCGTGGACAGGGGAACTAATGAAAAACTGTTTTTT. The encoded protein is CSVDRGTNEKLFF.

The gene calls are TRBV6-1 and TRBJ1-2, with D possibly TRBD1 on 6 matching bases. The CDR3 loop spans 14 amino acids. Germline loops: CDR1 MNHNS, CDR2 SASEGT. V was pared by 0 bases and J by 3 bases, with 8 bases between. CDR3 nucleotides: TGTGCCAGCAGTGAAGCCGCAGGGGACTATGGCTACACCTTC. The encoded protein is CASSEAAGDYGYTF.

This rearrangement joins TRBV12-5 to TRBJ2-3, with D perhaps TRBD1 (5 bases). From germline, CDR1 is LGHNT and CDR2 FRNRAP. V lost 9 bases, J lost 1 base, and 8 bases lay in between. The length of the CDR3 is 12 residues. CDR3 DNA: TGTGCTAGAGGGGCCCGCACAGATACGCAGTATTTT. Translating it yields CARGARTDTQYF.

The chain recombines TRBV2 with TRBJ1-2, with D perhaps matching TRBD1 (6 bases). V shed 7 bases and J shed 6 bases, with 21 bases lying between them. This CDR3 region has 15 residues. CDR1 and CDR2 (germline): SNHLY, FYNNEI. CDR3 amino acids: CASTNPGRRGNGYTF. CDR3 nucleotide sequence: TGTGCCAGCACCAACCCGGGGAGAAGGGGGAATGGCTACACCTTC.